A selection of T cell receptor beta chains follows, all from one sample in a study of identifying expanded T cells in peripheral blood. The protocol was immunoSEQ multiplex PCR, while the TCRdb copy is restricted to in-frame clones and leaves out a portion. The table includes about 50,000 clones, around 82% detected once. Sequenced material: blood. The receptors originated from a person aged 18 to 69 in good health. The CDR3 runs from the conserved cysteine through the conserved F or W. D genes are given only for firm matches. Clone size is shown for a subset of rows, as once, few, many or a class of expanded clone.

V gene,D gene,clone size,J gene,CDR3 DNA,CDR3 protein
TRBV6-5,TRBD1,NA,TRBJ1-4,TGTGCCAGCAGTTATTCCGGGACAGGCGTTGAAAAACTGTTTTTT,CASSYSGTGVEKLFF
TRBV27,NA,NA,TRBJ1-2,TGTGCCAGCAGTTTAACAGGGAACGGCTACACCTTC,CASSLTGNGYTF
TRBV30,NA,NA,TRBJ1-2,TGTGCCTGGAGTGCCGCAGGGCCCAGTGGCTACACCTTC,CAWSAAGPSGYTF
TRBV19,NA,NA,TRBJ2-3,TGTGCCAGTAGTATAGCCAGGGGGGGCGCAGATACGCAGTATTTT,CASSIARGGADTQYF
TRBV4-3,NA,NA,TRBJ1-2,TGCGCCAGCAGCCAAGACACGGACTATGGCTACACCTTC,CASSQDTDYGYTF
TRBV9,TRBD1,NA,TRBJ2-7,TGTGCCAGCAGCCCCCGGGACAGCTTCTACGAGCAGTACTTC,CASSPRDSFYEQYF
TRBV2,NA,NA,TRBJ1-1,TGTGCCAGCAACGGACAGTCCGCCGTGGACACTGAAGCTTTCTTT,CASNGQSAVDTEAFF
TRBV7-8,NA,NA,TRBJ1-3,TGTGCCAGCAGCACCAACAGGGAAAACACCATATATTTT,CASSTNRENTIYF
TRBV11-2,NA,NA,TRBJ2-7,TGTGCCAGCAGCTTAGGTCTGGGGGGAGTCCACGAGCAGTACTTC,CASSLGLGGVHEQYF
TRBV29-1,NA,NA,TRBJ2-3,TGCAGCGTTAGGCAATCGGACAGCAGCACAGATACGCAGTATTTT,CSVRQSDSSTDTQYF
TRBV5-1,NA,NA,TRBJ2-3,TGCGCCAGCAGCTTGGTAGGTACCACAACCACAGATACGCAGTATTTT,CASSLVGTTTTDTQYF
TRBV15,TRBD1,NA,TRBJ1-2,TGTGCCACCAGCAGAGTTACAGGGGGCGCAAAGGGCTACACCTTC,CATSRVTGGAKGYTF
TRBV6-5,NA,NA,TRBJ1-2,TGTGCCAGCAGTACCGCGGCCAGCTTTCTCTACACCTTC,CASSTAASFLYTF
TRBV13,TRBD2,NA,TRBJ2-1,TGTGCCAGCAGCCTACTAGCGGGAGGGGTAGATGAGCAGTTCTTC,CASSLLAGGVDEQFF
TRBV2,NA,NA,TRBJ1-1,TGTGCCAGCACCCCGGGGGTGGGGCCGAACACTGAAGCTTTCTTT,CASTPGVGPNTEAFF
TRBV10-2,NA,NA,TRBJ2-2,TGCGCCAGCAGTGAGTTGACAGGCCCAAAGTTTTTT,CASSELTGPKFF
TRBV6-5,TRBD2,once,TRBJ2-7,TGTGCCAGCAGTTACTCAGCCAGCGGGAGATTAAACGAGCAGTACTTC,CASSYSASGRLNEQYF
TRBV7-2,TRBD2,once,TRBJ2-1,TGTGCCAGCAGCCGGACTAGCGGCGACTACAATGAGCAGTTCTTC,CASSRTSGDYNEQFF
TRBV5-4,NA,NA,TRBJ2-1,TGTGCCAGCAGCTCGGGAGCAGGTGAGCAGTTCTTC,CASSSGAGEQFF
TRBV21-1,NA,NA,TRBJ1-1,TGTGCCAGCAGCAAAGCAAGGGCCACTGAAGCTTTCTTT,CASSKARATEAFF
TRBV19,NA,NA,TRBJ2-4,TGTGCCAGTAGTATAGCGGGCGGGGGCAGCAACATTCAGTACTTC,CASSIAGGGSNIQYF
TRBV19,NA,NA,TRBJ1-1,TGTGCCAGTAGTATCAATCGGAACACTGAAGCTTTCTTT,CASSINRNTEAFF
TRBV5-5,NA,once,TRBJ2-7,TGTGCCAGCAGTATGGAACCCGGATCTAAGACGTACGAGCAGTACTTC,CASSMEPGSKTYEQYF
TRBV19,NA,NA,TRBJ2-2,TGTGCCAGTAGTATGGGTATAGGGGCCGGAGGGGAGCTGTTTTTT,CASSMGIGAGGELFF
TRBV12-5,NA,NA,TRBJ1-3,TGTGCTAGTGGTTTGGAGGGCGTCTCTGGAAACACCATATATTTT,CASGLEGVSGNTIYF
TRBV7-9,TRBD1,few,TRBJ1-2,TGTGCCAGCAGCTCGGACAGGGGGCATGGCTACACCTTC,CASSSDRGHGYTF
TRBV7-3,NA,NA,TRBJ1-1,TGTGCCAGCAGTTCCCAGCCTGGGGACACTGAAGCTTTCTTT,CASSSQPGDTEAFF
TRBV5-1,NA,NA,TRBJ2-7,TGCGCCAGCAGCGCGGTGGGGGGCCGCTACGAGCAGTACTTC,CASSAVGGRYEQYF
TRBV18,NA,NA,TRBJ2-5,TGTGCCAGCTCACCACCGTCCAGGGGAGAGACCCAGTACTTC,CASSPPSRGETQYF
TRBV6-1,TRBD1,NA,TRBJ1-5,TGTGCCAGCACCCCGGACAGGGTTTATGGCCAGCCCCAGCATTTT,CASTPDRVYGQPQHF
TRBV2,NA,once,TRBJ1-5,TGTGCCAGCAGTAAACCTGTCGCAGGGTTAAATCAGCCCCAGCATTTT,CASSKPVAGLNQPQHF
TRBV5-1,NA,NA,TRBJ2-7,TGCGCCAGCAGCTTTTTTGTAGGGGACGAGCAGTACTTC,CASSFFVGDEQYF
TRBV10-2,NA,NA,TRBJ2-5,TGCGCCAGCAGCTCCCAGGAGAAGACCCAGTACTTC,CASSSQEKTQYF
TRBV5-4,TRBD2,NA,TRBJ2-5,TGCGCCAGCAGCCAAGATTATGGCGGGAGTATCCAAGAGACCCAGTACTTC,CASSQDYGGSIQETQYF
TRBV7-8,NA,once,TRBJ1-5,TGTGCCAGCAACAGCCGCGGGGGGAATCAGCCCCAGCATTTT,CASNSRGGNQPQHF
TRBV27,NA,NA,TRBJ2-2,TGTGCCAGCAGTTATCGGCCGCGGAACACCGGGGAGCTGTTTTTT,CASSYRPRNTGELFF
TRBV5-4,NA,NA,TRBJ2-2,TGTGCCAGCAGCCCCCAGGGGAACACCGGGGAGCTGTTTTTT,CASSPQGNTGELFF